The 3 T cell receptor beta chains in this list originate from one sample, sequenced in a study of post-analysis software for immune sequencing data (dated by TCRdb to between 2015 and 2016). Study-wide conclusions, independent of this receptor: Significantly higher frequencies in patients than in controls were found for roughly 5 TRBV segments, including TRBV5-6, TRBV5-1 and TRBV20-1.

Their antigens are not known. Libraries were prepared through PCR. Instrument on record: Illumina HiSeq 2500. Unique molecular identifiers were incorporated into TCR beta cDNA libraries to reduce PCR and sequencing biases. TCRdb reanalyzed the raw reads on its own, using fastp at Q25 for trimming and MiXCR for clone calling, and kept in-frame beta chains. Every entry covers one CDR3 protein and lists the most common genes and DNA from its rows. A total of approximately 730,000 distinct CDR3 sequences appear in this sample, 25% to 30% of them only once. Clones ranked in the top ten supply 0.56% of the sample. Sequenced: blood. The receptors were sampled from a girl aged 5-17 years with multiple sclerosis.

The chain employs TRBV11-2 and TRBJ2-1; D ambiguous. Germline assignment: CDR1 SGHAT and CDR2 FQNNGV. There are 12 residues in the CDR3. V lost 5 bases, J lost 10 bases, and 12 bases lay in between. The CDR3 here is CASSPWSVEQFF. The CDR3 region has the DNA TGTGCCAGCAGCCCTTGGAGCGTGGAGCAGTTCTTC.

This clonotype was observed a handful of times. The V gene is TRBV5-1, the J gene TRBJ2-1; TRBD2 is a possible D gene (6 bases). The germline CDR1 and CDR2 sequences are SGHRS and YFSETQ. The V gene lost 4 bases and the J gene lost 0 bases, with 20 bases spanning the gap. The CDR3 runs 18 residues. Written as DNA, the CDR3 is TGCGCCAGCAGCCCCGCAATCGTTGGGGGGAGCTCCTACAATGAGCAGTTCTTC. This translates into CASSPAIVGGSSYNEQFF.

This clonotype was observed a handful of times. The J gene is TRBJ2-1, the V gene TRBV18; D call uncertain. Between the trimmed V and J ends, which lost 1 base and 4 bases, there was a span of 11 bases. The germline V gene encodes CDR1 KGHSH and CDR2 LQKENI. CDR3 length equals 15 residues. The CDR3 DNA sequence: TGTGCCAGCTCACCACAGGGTCTGGCGTACAATGAGCAGTTCTTC. Its translation is CASSPQGLAYNEQFF.